Shown below are 28 T cell receptor beta chains from a single sample sequenced in a study of response to subunit inactivated influenza vaccine. A single record per CDR3 protein comes from TCRdb applying MiXCR to the RT-PCR reads. The sample yields about 480,000 distinct CDR3 sequences, about 25% seen once. Material: CD4+ T cells sorted from PBMCs, obtained more than 4 days after vaccination. The receptors stem from a man in his forties or fifties who received an inactivated influenza vaccine.

This clonotype was seen only a few times. The rearrangement uses TRBV7-9 and TRBJ2-4; a weak D match, TRBD1 (5 bases). The CDR3 loop spans 13 amino acids. The germline CDR1 and CDR2 sequences are SEHNR and FQNEAQ (reference sequence). The V end lost 1 base, the J end lost 15 bases, and 16 bases lay between the germline ends. Written as DNA, the CDR3 is TGTGCCAGCAGCTTAGATCTCGGACAAGGCCGGTACTTC. Translation: CASSLDLGQGRYF.

V usage is TRBV29-1 and J usage is TRBJ2-3; D is possibly TRBD1 or TRBD2 (5 bases each). The CDR3 covers 13 residues. Between the trimmed V and J ends, which lost 7 bases and 2 bases, there was a span of 13 bases. The germline V gene has CDR1 SQVTM and CDR2 ANQGSEA. The CDR3 region has the DNA TGCAGCGCGGGGCCGCGGAACACAGATACGCAGTATTTT. Translating gives CSAGPRNTDTQYF.

This clonotype occurred a few times. This rearrangement joins TRBV7-2 to TRBJ2-1; D is uncertain. The germline CDR1 and CDR2 sequences are SGHTA and FQGNSA. The CDR3 loop spans 16 amino acids. Trimming pared 0 bases from V and 0 bases from J, leaving 9 bases between. CDR3 loop: CASSLASRSSYNEQFF. The CDR3 DNA reads TGTGCCAGCAGCTTAGCGTCTAGGAGCTCCTACAATGAGCAGTTCTTC.

This clonotype showed up just a few times. This chain connects TRBV6-1 to TRBJ1-5; D is uncertain. The length of the CDR3 is 15 residues. V was shortened by 6 bases and J by 7 bases, with 19 bases between the two germline ends. Germline V gene lookup returns CDR1 MNHNS and CDR2 SASEGT. CDR3 coding DNA: TGTGCCAGCAGGCAATTCGGGAGGTCTAACCAGCCCCAGCATTTT. Translating gives CASRQFGRSNQPQHF.

This clonotype has a handful of counts. J is TRBJ1-5 and V is TRBV29-1; the match to TRBD1 covers 7 bases. The V gene end was trimmed by 8 bases and the J gene end by 4 bases; junction bases not matched to a gene: 8. The CDR3 spans 13 residues. From germline, CDR1 is SQVTM and CDR2 ANQGSEA. The CDR3 region has the DNA TGCAGCATCCGGGACAGTGGGAATCAGCCCCAGCATTTT. It specifies CSIRDSGNQPQHF.

This clonotype was counted between two and nine times. V gene TRBV7-9 combines with J gene TRBJ2-4; D gene unclear. Germline V gene lookup returns CDR1 SEHNR and CDR2 FQNEAQ (reference sequence). Trimming took off 6 bases at V and 3 bases at J, with 15 bases between the two ends. The CDR3 sequence is 15 residues long. Here the CDR3 reads CASSRTRTGKNIQYF. CDR3 nucleotide sequence: TGTGCCAGCAGTCGAACCCGGACGGGCAAAAACATTCAGTACTTC.

This clonotype showed up just a few times. The chain links TRBV3-1 to TRBJ2-5; 15 positions agree with TRBD2. Per germline, CDR1 LGHDT and CDR2 YNNKEL (reference sequence). V lost 4 bases to trimming and J lost 0 bases; unmatched junction nucleotides: 12. The CDR3 runs to 20 residues. CDR3 residues: CASSPDVPGLAGGNQETQYF. For the CDR3, the DNA is TGTGCCAGCAGCCCCGACGTTCCGGGACTAGCGGGGGGTAACCAAGAGACCCAGTACTTC.

The chain carries TRBV20-1 and TRBJ2-1; D is possibly TRBD1 (6 bases). CDR1 is DFQATT and CDR2 is SNEGSKA in the germline V gene (reference sequence). Trimming removed 0 bases at V and 4 bases at J, with 13 bases between. There are 15 residues in the CDR3. The CDR3 loop is CSARDLGQSYNEQFF. In nucleotides, the CDR3 is TGCAGTGCTAGAGATTTAGGACAGTCATACAATGAGCAGTTCTTC.

This clonotype was seen more than once but under ten times. CDR3 coding DNA: TGTGCCAGCAGTTTTCAAGGGATTGATACGCAGTATTTT. Its translation is CASSFQGIDTQYF. The V gene is TRBV12-3 or TRBV12-4, the J gene TRBJ2-3; the D is unclear. The CDR3 loop spans 13 amino acids. Between the trimmed V and J ends, which lost 3 bases and 6 bases, there was a span of 10 bases.

Many counts were recorded for this clonotype. The chain is built from TRBV5-1 and TRBJ1-5; D is uncertain. V lost 1 base and J lost 6, with 23 bases in between. Germline loops: CDR1 SGHRS, CDR2 YFSETQ. The CDR3 is made up of 18 amino acids. Written as DNA, the CDR3 is TGCGCCAGCAGCTTGACAGCTCCTTTACCTGTCGAGTGTCAGCCCCAGCATTTT. Protein: CASSLTAPLPVECQPQHF.

The rearrangement links TRBV5-1 to TRBJ2-2, with 8 bases lining up with TRBD2. The CDR3 is made up of 16 amino acids. CDR1 is SGHRS, CDR2 YFSETQ, per germline. The V and J ends lost 0 bases and 6 bases, in that order; junction bases with no gene match: 7. The CDR3 sequence is CASSLDPAGASGELFF. In nucleotides, the CDR3 is TGCGCCAGCAGCTTGGATCCAGCGGGGGCTTCCGGGGAGCTGTTTTTT.

Only a few counts were recorded for this clonotype. This chain uses TRBV5-1 with TRBJ2-7; TRBD1 matches at 7 bases. V was clipped by 0 bases and J by 3 bases; unmatched bases: 6. The CDR3 spans 15 residues. The germline gives CDR1 SGHRS, CDR2 YFSETQ. The chain's CDR3 is CASSLGGGRFYEQYF. As DNA, the CDR3 is TGCGCCAGCAGCTTGGGAGGGGGCCGTTTCTACGAGCAGTACTTC.

The chain links TRBV5-1 to TRBJ2-3; D is unclear. The CDR3 runs 13 residues. Trimming removed 6 bases from V and 4 bases from J, with 12 bases in between. CDR1 and CDR2 from the germline V gene are SGHRS and YFSETQ. The CDR3 loop reads CASTDYFPDTQYF. For the CDR3, the DNA is TGCGCCAGCACTGATTATTTCCCAGATACGCAGTATTTT.

This clonotype was observed at least ten times. The junction does not match germline at one end; this may be a read error. The chain employs TRBV5-1 and TRBJ1-4; D gene ambiguous. CDR3 length: 14 amino acids. CDR1 and CDR2 (germline): SGHRS, YFSETQ. CDR3 sequence: CASSLRATNEKLFF. In nucleotides, the CDR3 is TGTGCCAGCAGCTTGCGAGCAACTAATGAAAAACTGTTTTTT.

The chain has TRBV7-9 and TRBJ1-4; D perhaps matches TRBD1 (5 bases). The germline V and J ends were trimmed by 5 bases and 2 bases, with 15 bases remaining between them. This CDR3 is 16 amino acids long. CDR1 is SEHNR and CDR2 is FQNEAQ in the germline V gene (reference sequence). CDR3 residues: CASSPGRWGTNEKLFF. For the CDR3, the DNA is TGTGCCAGCAGCCCGGGTCGCTGGGGGACTAATGAAAAACTGTTTTTT.

The chain joins TRBV5-5 to TRBJ1-1, with 7 bases that match TRBD1. J lost 1 base, V lost 7 bases, and 10 bases had no gene match. This CDR3 is built from 15 residues. Looked up from germline, CDR1 is SGHKS and CDR2 is YYEKEE (reference sequence). As DNA, the CDR3 is TGTGCCAGCGGCCTTAACAGGGGCTGGAACACTGAAGCTTTCTTT. Its protein is CASGLNRGWNTEAFF.

The chain has TRBV6-6 and TRBJ1-2; TRBD1 matches at 9 bases. The V gene's germline CDR1 is MNHNY and CDR2 SVGAGI (reference sequence). With V trimmed by 10 bases and J by 7 bases, 10 bases remained unmatched. The CDR3 has 13 residues. Written as DNA, the CDR3 is TGTGCCACCCTACCGGGACAGGGATTTGGCTACACCTTC. Protein product: CATLPGQGFGYTF.

The rearrangement joins TRBV12-3 or TRBV12-4 to TRBJ2-3; D call uncertain. CDR3 length: 14 amino acids. V dropped 5 bases and J dropped 3 bases, with 12 bases sitting between them. CDR3 loop: CASSPQERTDTQYF. The CDR3 DNA follows: TGTGCCAGCAGTCCGCAGGAGAGGACAGATACGCAGTATTTT.

The chain links TRBV5-4 to TRBJ2-1; maybe TRBD1 (5 bases). Germline lookup yields CDR1 SGHNT and CDR2 YYREEE (reference sequence). The CDR3 runs to 15 residues. Trimming cost V 2 bases and J 3 bases, with 12 bases left between them. The chain's CDR3 is CASSFDQGYYNEQFF. DNA of the CDR3: TGTGCCAGCAGCTTCGACCAGGGATACTACAATGAGCAGTTCTTC. Full variable domain (remainder filled in from reference TRBV5-4 and TRBJ2-1): ETGVTQSPTHLIKTRGQQVTLRCSSQSGHNTVSWYQQALGQGPQFIFQYYREEENGRGNFPPRFSGLQFPNYSSELNVNALELDDSALYLCASSFDQGYYNEQFFGPGTRLTVL.

This clonotype was seen more than once but under ten times. The chain carries TRBV4-2 and TRBJ1-3; 7 bases match TRBD1. Germline lookup yields CDR1 LGHNA and CDR2 YNFKEQ. The ends lost 1 base at V and 0 bases at J; junction bases unmatched: 6. The CDR3 covers 17 residues. DNA of the CDR3: TGTGCCAGCAGCCAAGGGGGACAGAAGAGCTCTGGAAACACCATATATTTT. It translates to CASSQGGQKSSGNTIYF.

The V call is TRBV7-9, the J call TRBJ1-1, with D possibly matching TRBD1 (5 bases). The CDR3 is 14 amino acids. Germline CDR1 SEHNR, CDR2 FQNEAQ (reference sequence). The germline V and J ends were trimmed by 2 bases and 3 bases, with 10 bases remaining between them. CDR3 amino acids: CASSLQGGYTEAFF. CDR3 sequence (DNA): TGTGCCAGCAGCTTACAGGGCGGGTACACTGAAGCTTTCTTT.

A few counts support this clonotype. The chain combines TRBV5-1 with TRBJ2-3; maybe TRBD1 (5 bases). Germline loops: CDR1 SGHRS, CDR2 YFSETQ. This CDR3 region has 12 residues. The germline V and J ends were trimmed by 3 bases and 6 bases, with 8 bases remaining between them. CDR3 sequence reads: CASSSKGDTQYF. The CDR3 nucleotides are TGCGCCAGCAGCTCCAAGGGGGATACGCAGTATTTT.

The rearrangement links TRBV11-2 to TRBJ2-1; 11 bases fit TRBD2. The junction had 13 bases not matched to a gene; V was cut back by 3 bases and J by 6 bases. Per germline, CDR1 SGHAT and CDR2 FQNNGV. The CDR3 loop spans 18 amino acids. Here the CDR3 reads CASSLVLAGDVFLNEQFF. CDR3 coding DNA: TGTGCCAGCAGCTTGGTACTAGCGGGAGACGTTTTCCTCAATGAGCAGTTCTTC.

This clonotype was seen a few times. The chain carries TRBV6-1 and TRBJ2-1; D not resolved. The CDR3 is 15 residues long. Germline CDR1 MNHNS, CDR2 SASEGT. Between the trimmed V and J ends, which lost 7 bases and 3 bases, there was a span of 16 bases. CDR3 in amino acids: CASIPRPEYYNEQFF. CDR3 DNA: TGTGCCAGCATCCCCCGGCCGGAGTACTACAATGAGCAGTTCTTC.

This clonotype was seen a few times. The chain carries TRBV12-3 or TRBV12-4 and TRBJ2-1; TRBD2 matches 13 bases. With 7 bases clipped from V and 1 base from J, the junction kept 13 bases outside the gene matches. This CDR3 comprises 19 residues. This chain's CDR3 is CASNDIGLAGVGSYNEQFF. In DNA, the CDR3 is TGTGCCAGCAACGATATAGGACTAGCGGGAGTTGGGTCCTACAATGAGCAGTTCTTC.

This clonotype was detected only a few times. The chain combines TRBV5-1 with TRBJ1-1, with D possibly TRBD1 on 6 matching bases. The CDR3 length is 13 residues. CDR1 is SGHRS, CDR2 YFSETQ, per germline. The V and J ends lost 4 bases and 4 bases respectively, with 11 bases between them. This chain's CDR3 is CASSQDSLTEAFF. The CDR3 DNA reads TGCGCCAGCAGCCAGGACAGCCTCACTGAAGCTTTCTTT.

The chain couples TRBV7-2 to TRBJ2-3; D remains unclear. Trimming shortened V by 1 base and J by 6 bases, and 17 bases separated the two germline ends. The CDR3 is 16 amino acids. Germline V gene sequence: CDR1 SGHTA, CDR2 FQGNSA. DNA for the CDR3: TGTGCCAGCAGCTTAGTCCGGATGGCCGAGGCTGATACGCAGTATTTT. Translating it yields CASSLVRMAEADTQYF.

This chain uses TRBV7-3 with TRBJ2-2; tentative D call: TRBD1 (5 bases). The CDR3 runs 13 residues. V lost 5 bases to trimming and J lost 8 bases, with 12 bases between them. Looked up from germline, CDR1 is SGHTA and CDR2 is FQGTGA. The CDR3 nucleotides read TGTGCCAGCAGCCTTGACAGAAATGGGGAGCTGTTTTTT. Protein product: CASSLDRNGELFF.